The 21 T cell receptor beta chains given below trace back to one sample, sequenced in a study of T cell clonality in common variable immunodeficiency. Sequencing used immunoSEQ multiplex PCR; TCRdb keeps in-frame clones, though not all of them. This repertoire holds tens of thousands of clones, and none appear only once. Material for sequencing was peripheral blood mononuclear cells. Receptors originate from a person between 18 and 75 years old in good health.

Many counts were recorded for this clone. The DNA ends 3 residues before the CDR3 does, and the rest of the CDR3 is filled in from the germline J gene. This sequence joins TRBV10-3 and TRBJ1-5; 8 bases map to TRBD1. The V gene's germline CDR1 is ENHRY and CDR2 SYGVKD. This CDR3 spans 15 amino acids. Losses at the gene ends were 0 bases for V and 7 bases for J; bases not matched to a gene: 5. This CDR3 reads CAISESGQGDQPQHF. The CDR3 bases that were read are TGTGCCATCAGTGAGTCCGGACAGGGAGACCAGCCC.

This clone was counted ten times or more. With the read ending 3 residues before the CDR3 end, the germline J gene is used to fill in that end. The rearrangement joins TRBV7-2 to TRBJ2-4, with TRBD2 matching 10 bases. V lost 2 bases to trimming and J lost 7 bases; unmatched junction nucleotides: 2. Germline CDR1 is SGHTA and CDR2 is FQGNSA. The CDR3 sequence is 14 residues long. CDR3 residues: CASSLSGGANIQYF. The part of the CDR3 DNA that was read is TGTGCCAGCAGCTTAAGCGGGGGGGCGAACATT.

This clone has a handful of counts. Since a much larger clone is just one base distant, this may be a read error. The read gets to within 3 residues of the CDR3 end, and the germline J gene fills in the rest. This chain connects TRBV30 to TRBJ2-2; possibly TRBD1 for D (6 bases). The CDR3 spans 14 residues. The germline gives CDR1 GTSNPN, CDR2 SVGIG (reference sequence). Partial CDR3 DNA: TGTGCCTGGACTCAGGGGATCGGGGCCAACGTG. Encoded protein: CAWTQGIGANV. The full CDR3 protein is CAWTQGIGANVLFF.

At least ten counts were recorded for this clone. The CDR3 goes on 3 residues after the read ends, and that part is filled in from the germline J gene. The V gene is TRBV19, the J gene TRBJ1-2; D may be TRBD1 (5 bases). V lost 6 bases and J lost 2, with 7 bases in between. This CDR3 is built from 12 residues. Germline CDR1 is LNHDA and CDR2 is SQIVND (reference sequence). The CDR3 sequence: CASRDTNYGYTF. Partial CDR3 DNA: TGTGCCAGTAGGGACACAAACTATGGC.

This clone appeared many times. The read is 3 residues too short to cover the CDR3 end, so that end is filled in from the germline J gene. The chain employs TRBV12-5 and TRBJ2-7; 9 nucleotides agree with TRBD1. Germline CDR1 is LGHNT and CDR2 is FRNRAP. J was trimmed by 3 bases and V by 6 bases; bases with no gene match: 9. The CDR3 length is 15 residues. The chain's CDR3 is CASGPSHRGHYEQYF. CDR3 DNA (partial): TGTGCTAGTGGGCCCTCGCACAGGGGGCACTACGAG.

This clone was picked up many times. The CDR3 end is not reached by the read, which stops 3 residues before it; the germline J gene fills it in. The chain is built from TRBV5-1 and TRBJ2-7, with D possibly being TRBD1 (6 bases). V was trimmed by 2 bases and J by 6 bases, leaving 9 bases between them. Germline-derived CDR1 and CDR2 are SGHRS and YFSETQ. The CDR3 totals 12 residues. The CDR3 bases that were read are TGCGCCAGCAGCTTTCGGGACACCGAG. This encodes CASSFRDTE. The CDR3 as a whole reads CASSFRDTEQYF.

This clone was detected many times. The CDR3 extends 3 residues past the end of the read, so its final part is completed from the germline J gene. The rearrangement uses TRBV20-1 and TRBJ1-4, with a weak D call TRBD1 (5 bases). Trimming removed 3 bases from V and 0 bases from J, with 14 bases in between. Germline CDR1 reads DFQATT; CDR2 reads SNEGSKA (reference sequence). This CDR3 is built from 16 residues. The CDR3 protein is CSARWGRTTTNEKLFF. The CDR3 DNA, read in part, is TGCAGTGCTAGGTGGGGCCGGACGACAACTAATGAAAAA.

At least ten counts were recorded for this clone. The read ends 3 residues early relative to the CDR3; the germline J gene fills the gap. The gene calls are TRBV7-9 and TRBJ2-1; 9 bases fit TRBD2. The CDR3 is 15 residues long. From germline, CDR1 is SEHNR and CDR2 FQNEAQ (reference sequence). The junction had 2 bases not matched to a gene; V was cut back by 5 bases and J by 0 bases. The covered CDR3 bases are TGTGCCAGCAGCATTAGCGGGAGCTCCTACAATGAG. It yields the protein CASSISGSSYNE. The CDR3 reads in full as CASSISGSSYNEQFF.

This clone has a handful of counts. A much larger clonotype is one base distant, so this may be a read error. This CDR3 reads CASSFRGGADQPQYF. The CDR3 DNA, read in part, is TGTGCCAGCAGCTTTCGAGGGGGGGCTGATCAGCCG. V gene TRBV7-2 combines with J gene TRBJ2-3; tentative D call: TRBD2 (7 bases). The read stops 3 residues short of the end of the CDR3; the missing end is completed from the germline J gene. The V gene's germline CDR1 is SGHTA and CDR2 FQGNSA. The CDR3 is 15 amino acids.

This clone was observed a handful of times. The CDR3 goes on 3 residues after the read ends, and that part is filled in from the germline J gene. The chain recombines TRBV20-1 with TRBJ1-1; D possibly corresponds to TRBD1 (5 bases). The V and J ends lost 6 bases and 0 bases respectively, with 11 bases between them. The CDR3 runs to 13 residues. The germline V gene has CDR1 DFQATT and CDR2 SNEGSKA (reference sequence). The CDR3 region is CSADDSLNTEAFF. CDR3 DNA (partial): TGCAGTGCAGATGACAGCTTGAACACTGAA.

There are many counts of this clone. The read ends 3 residues shy of where the CDR3 ends; the end is completed using the germline J gene. The V call is TRBV15, the J call TRBJ1-1; the D is unclear. Germline values: CDR1 LNHNV, CDR2 YYDKDF (reference sequence). The CDR3 extends over 14 amino acids. V dropped 0 bases and J dropped 6 bases, with 11 bases sitting between them. The CDR3 spells CATSRDSRFSEAFF. The DNA read from the CDR3 is TGTGCCACCAGCAGAGATTCCAGGTTTTCTGAA.

This clone was picked up many times. The observed sequence ends 3 residues before the CDR3 terminus, with the missing tail filled in from the germline J gene. V gene TRBV20-1 combines with J gene TRBJ1-2, with 12 bases that match TRBD1. This CDR3 spans 15 amino acids. Germline V lookup: CDR1 DFQATT, CDR2 SNEGSKA (reference sequence). J gave up 5 bases and V 6 bases, and 10 bases lay outside the gene matches. The covered CDR3 bases are TGCAGTGCAAAGGGACAGGGGGCTTCCCCATATGGC. Amino acids: CSAKGQGASPYG. The full CDR3 protein reads CSAKGQGASPYGYTF.

This clone was observed a few times. The DNA ends 3 residues before the CDR3 does, and the rest of the CDR3 is filled in from the germline J gene. J is TRBJ2-2 and V is TRBV7-7; D possibly corresponds to TRBD1 (5 bases). Per germline, CDR1 SSHAT and CDR2 FNYEAQ (reference sequence). The CDR3 is 13 amino acids. V lost 4 bases, J lost 6 bases, and 9 bases lay in between. This CDR3 is CASSSDRSGELFF. Partial CDR3 DNA: TGTGCCAGCAGCTCCGACAGATCCGGGGAG.

As to this clone: The read is 3 residues too short to cover the CDR3 end, so that end is filled in from the germline J gene. The chain employs TRBV19 and TRBJ2-7, with D maybe TRBD1 (6 bases). V was shortened by 3 bases and J by 2 bases, with 11 bases between the two germline ends. The CDR3 is 14 residues long. In germline, CDR1 is LNHDA, CDR2 SQIVND (reference sequence). The DNA read from the CDR3 is TGTGCCAGTAGTATGGGGCCAGGGGCCTACGAG. Protein product: CASSMGPGAYE. The whole CDR3 sequence is CASSMGPGAYEQYF.

This clone showed up many times. Read data end 3 residues before the CDR3 end; the end is taken from the germline J gene. V gene TRBV18 combines with J gene TRBJ1-1; 8 positions match TRBD1. The CDR3 sequence is 15 residues long. Germline V lookup: CDR1 KGHSH, CDR2 LQKENI. After removal of 0 bases from V and 7 bases from J, the junction contained 7 bases not matched to a gene. The sequenced CDR3 bases are TGTGCCAGCTCACCACCCGCCAGGGGGCAGGGTGAA. Residues: CASSPPARGQGE. The complete CDR3 sequence is CASSPPARGQGEAFF.

In this sample, this clone turned up many times. The CDR3 end is not reached by the read, which stops 3 residues before it; the germline J gene fills it in. This sequence joins TRBV5-1 and TRBJ2-2, with unresolved D. In germline, CDR1 is SGHRS, CDR2 YFSETQ. CDR3 length: 14 residues. V was clipped by 6 bases and J by 0 bases, with 9 bases between them. CDR3 amino acids: CASKAATNTGELFF. The sequenced CDR3 bases are TGCGCCAGCAAAGCTGCCACGAACACCGGGGAG.

This clone was counted many times. Read data end 3 residues before the CDR3 end; the end is taken from the germline J gene. The chain is built from TRBV20-1 and TRBJ2-3, with 9 nucleotides matching TRBD1. The trim removed 5 bases at V and 1 base at J, leaving 10 bases unmatched. The CDR3 is 16 amino acids. Germline CDR1 and CDR2: DFQATT and SNEGSKA (reference sequence). CDR3 amino acids: CSAASTGGAGTDTQYF. Incomplete CDR3 DNA: TGCAGTGCTGCTTCCACAGGGGGCGCGGGCACAGATACG.

This clone was recorded at least ten times. The CDR3 end falls 3 residues outside the read, so it is completed with the germline J gene. The chain links TRBV5-6 to TRBJ1-1; TRBD1 aligns across 9 bases. Germline CDR1 is SGHDT and CDR2 is YYEEEE. The CDR3 extends over 15 amino acids. After removal of 0 bases from V and 6 bases from J, the junction contained 6 bases not matched to a gene. The sequenced CDR3 bases are TGTGCCAGCAGCTTGGAGGGACAGGGTAACGCTGAA. Translating it yields CASSLEGQGNAE. Given in full, the CDR3 is CASSLEGQGNAEAFF.

This clone occurred many times. The CDR3 end lies 3 residues beyond the end of the read and is filled in from the germline J gene. The chain links TRBV5-1 to TRBJ2-3, with 8 bases lining up with TRBD1. J gave up 4 bases and V 5 bases, and 9 bases lay outside the gene matches. This CDR3 comprises 15 residues. CDR1 is SGHRS, CDR2 YFSETQ, per germline. The CDR3 protein is CASSAYTQGADTQYF. Partial CDR3 DNA: TGCGCCAGCAGTGCTTATACACAGGGGGCAGATACG.

This clone was detected ten times or more. The read ends 3 residues before the CDR3 terminus; that terminus is restored from the germline J gene. V usage is TRBV2 and J usage is TRBJ2-7; tentatively, D is TRBD1 (5 bases). V was pared by 3 bases and J by 2 bases, with 14 bases between. Germline V lookup: CDR1 SNHLY, CDR2 FYNNEI. The CDR3 spans 15 residues. The CDR3 here is CASSEVQVEAYEQYF. CDR3 DNA, as far as it was read: TGTGCCAGCAGTGAGGTACAGGTAGAGGCCTACGAG.

The sample holds many counts of this clone. The sequenced CDR3 bases are TGTGCCAGCAGTCGACAGGTATACGAG. The encoded protein is CASSRQVYE. The whole CDR3 reads CASSRQVYEQYF. The V and J genes are TRBV2 and TRBJ2-7; D possibly corresponds to TRBD1 (6 bases). The read ends 3 residues before the CDR3 terminus; that terminus is restored from the germline J gene. This CDR3 comprises 12 residues. V lost 5 bases to trimming and J lost 4 bases, with 9 bases between them. Germline lookup yields CDR1 SNHLY and CDR2 FYNNEI. Complete variable domain (other parts from reference TRBV2 and TRBJ2-7): EPEVTQTPSHQVTQMGQEVILRCVPISNHLYFYWYRQILGQKVEFLVSFYNNEISEKSEIFDDQFSVERPDGSNFTLKIRSTKLEDSAMYFCASSRQVYEQYFGPGTRLTVT.